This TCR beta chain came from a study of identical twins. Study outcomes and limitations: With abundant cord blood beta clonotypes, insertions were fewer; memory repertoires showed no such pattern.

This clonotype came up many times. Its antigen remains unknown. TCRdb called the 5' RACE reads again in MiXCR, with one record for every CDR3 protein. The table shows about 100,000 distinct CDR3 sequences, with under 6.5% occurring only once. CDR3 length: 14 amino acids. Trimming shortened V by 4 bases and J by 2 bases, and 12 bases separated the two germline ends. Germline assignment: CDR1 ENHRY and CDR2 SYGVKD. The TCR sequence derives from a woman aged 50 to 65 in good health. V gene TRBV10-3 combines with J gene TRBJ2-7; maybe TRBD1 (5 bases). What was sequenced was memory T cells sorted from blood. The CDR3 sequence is CAISAKGAAYEQYF. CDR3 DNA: TGTGCCATCAGTGCTAAAGGGGCCGCCTACGAGCAGTACTTC.